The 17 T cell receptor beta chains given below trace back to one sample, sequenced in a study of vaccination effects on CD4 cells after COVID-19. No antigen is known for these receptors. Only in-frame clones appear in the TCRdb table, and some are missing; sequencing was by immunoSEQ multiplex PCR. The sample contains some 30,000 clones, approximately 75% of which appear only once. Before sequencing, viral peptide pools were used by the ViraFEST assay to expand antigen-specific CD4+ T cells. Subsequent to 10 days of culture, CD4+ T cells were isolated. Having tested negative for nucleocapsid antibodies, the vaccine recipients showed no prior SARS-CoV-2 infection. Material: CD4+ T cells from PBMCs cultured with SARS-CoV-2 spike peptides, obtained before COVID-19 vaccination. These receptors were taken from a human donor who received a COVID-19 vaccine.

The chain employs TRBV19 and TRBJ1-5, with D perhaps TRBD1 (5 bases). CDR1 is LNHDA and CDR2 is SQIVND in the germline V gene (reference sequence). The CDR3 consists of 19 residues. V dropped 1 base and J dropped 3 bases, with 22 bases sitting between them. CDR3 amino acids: CASSIGFGDSLKLNQPQHF. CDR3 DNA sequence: TGTGCCAGTAGTATAGGTTTTGGGGACTCTCTAAAACTCAATCAGCCCCAGCATTTT.

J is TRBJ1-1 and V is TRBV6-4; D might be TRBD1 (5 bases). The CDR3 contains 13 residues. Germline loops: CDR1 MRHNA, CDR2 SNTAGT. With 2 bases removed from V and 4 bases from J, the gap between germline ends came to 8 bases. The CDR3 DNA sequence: TGTGCCAGCAGTGACGACGGGGGCACTGAAGCTTTCTTT. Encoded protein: CASSDDGGTEAFF.

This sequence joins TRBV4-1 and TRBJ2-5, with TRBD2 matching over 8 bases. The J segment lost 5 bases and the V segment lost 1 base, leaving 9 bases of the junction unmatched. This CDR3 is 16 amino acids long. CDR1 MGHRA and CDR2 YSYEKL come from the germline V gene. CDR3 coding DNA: TGCGCCAGCAGCCAAGGGGCCGGGGGGGCCTTGGAGACCCAGTACTTC. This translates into CASSQGAGGALETQYF.

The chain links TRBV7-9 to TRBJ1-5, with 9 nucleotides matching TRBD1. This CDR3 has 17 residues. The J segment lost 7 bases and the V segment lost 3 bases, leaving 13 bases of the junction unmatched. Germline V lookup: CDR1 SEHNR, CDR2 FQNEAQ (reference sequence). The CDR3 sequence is CASSFIARQGEGQPQHF. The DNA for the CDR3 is TGTGCCAGCAGCTTTATAGCCAGACAGGGGGAGGGACAGCCCCAGCATTTT.

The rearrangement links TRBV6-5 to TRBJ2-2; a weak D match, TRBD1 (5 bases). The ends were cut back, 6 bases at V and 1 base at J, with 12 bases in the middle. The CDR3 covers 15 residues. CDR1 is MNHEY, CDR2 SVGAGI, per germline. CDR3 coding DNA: TGTGCCAGCAGCCGACGGACATTGAACACCGGGGAGCTGTTTTTT. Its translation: CASSRRTLNTGELFF.

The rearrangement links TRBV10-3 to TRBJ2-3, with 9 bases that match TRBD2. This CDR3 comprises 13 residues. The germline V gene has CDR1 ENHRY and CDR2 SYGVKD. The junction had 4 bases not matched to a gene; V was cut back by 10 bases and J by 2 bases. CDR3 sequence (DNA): TGTGCCACCAAGCGGGGGGTCACAGATACGCAGTATTTT. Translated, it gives CATKRGVTDTQYF.

The CDR3 spells CASSLNPNEQFF. DNA for the CDR3: TGCGCCAGCAGCTTGAACCCCAATGAGCAGTTCTTC. The chain recombines TRBV5-1 with TRBJ2-1; D is undetermined. The ends were cut back, 1 base at V and 6 bases at J, with 5 bases in the middle. Germline values: CDR1 SGHRS, CDR2 YFSETQ. The CDR3 consists of 12 residues.

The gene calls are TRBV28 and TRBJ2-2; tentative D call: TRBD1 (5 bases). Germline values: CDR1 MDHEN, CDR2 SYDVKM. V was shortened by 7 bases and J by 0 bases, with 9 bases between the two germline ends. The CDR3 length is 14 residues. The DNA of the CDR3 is TGTGCCAGCACCAGGGAACCGAACACCGGGGAGCTGTTTTTT. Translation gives CASTREPNTGELFF.

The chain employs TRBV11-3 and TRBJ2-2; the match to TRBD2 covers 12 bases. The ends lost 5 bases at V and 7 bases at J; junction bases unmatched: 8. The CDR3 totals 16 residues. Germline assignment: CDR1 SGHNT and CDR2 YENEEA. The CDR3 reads CASSDLAGGQGGELFF. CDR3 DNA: TGTGCCAGCAGCGACCTAGCGGGAGGGCAGGGCGGGGAGCTGTTTTTT.

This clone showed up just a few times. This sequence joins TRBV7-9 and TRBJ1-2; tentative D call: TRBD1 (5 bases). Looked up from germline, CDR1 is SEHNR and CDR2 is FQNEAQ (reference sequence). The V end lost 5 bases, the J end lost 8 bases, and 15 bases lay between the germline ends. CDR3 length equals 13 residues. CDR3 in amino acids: CASSMDARGGYTF. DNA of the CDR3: TGTGCCAGCAGCATGGACGCCCGGGGGGGCTACACCTTC. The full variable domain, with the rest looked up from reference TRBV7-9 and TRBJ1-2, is DTGVSQNPRHKITKRGQNVTFRCDPISEHNRLYWYRQTLGQGPEFLTYFQNEAQLEKSRLLSDRFSAERPKGSFSTLEIQRTEQGDSAMYLCASSMDARGGYTFGSGTRLTVV.

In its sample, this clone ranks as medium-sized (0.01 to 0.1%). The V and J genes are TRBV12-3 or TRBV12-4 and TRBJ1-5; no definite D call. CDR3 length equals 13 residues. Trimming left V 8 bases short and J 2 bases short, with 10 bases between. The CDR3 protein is CASARGGNQPQHF. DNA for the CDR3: TGTGCCAGCGCCCGGGGAGGCAATCAGCCCCAGCATTTT.

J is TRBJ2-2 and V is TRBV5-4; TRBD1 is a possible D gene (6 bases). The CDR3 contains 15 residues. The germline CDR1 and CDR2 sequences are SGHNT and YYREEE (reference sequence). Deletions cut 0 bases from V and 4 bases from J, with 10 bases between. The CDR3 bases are TGTGCCAGCAGCTTGGTCCCAGGGGCCACCGGGGAGCTGTTTTTT. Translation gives CASSLVPGATGELFF. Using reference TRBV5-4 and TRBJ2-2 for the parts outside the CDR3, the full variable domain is ETGVTQSPTHLIKTRGQQVTLRCSSQSGHNTVSWYQQALGQGPQFIFQYYREEENGRGNFPPRFSGLQFPNYSSELNVNALELDDSALYLCASSLVPGATGELFFGEGSRLTVL.

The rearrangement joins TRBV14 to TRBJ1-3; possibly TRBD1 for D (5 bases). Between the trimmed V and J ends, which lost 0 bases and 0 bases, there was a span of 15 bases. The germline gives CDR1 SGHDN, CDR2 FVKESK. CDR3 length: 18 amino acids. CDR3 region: CASSQDAFRGNSGNTIYF. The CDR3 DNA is TGTGCCAGCAGCCAAGATGCGTTTAGGGGAAACTCTGGAAACACCATATATTTT.

Here the CDR3 DNA reads TGTGCCAGTAAACGTGGACAGACTCAAGAGACCCAGTACTTC. Translating gives CASKRGQTQETQYF. The rearrangement links TRBV6-5 to TRBJ2-5; a possible D gene is TRBD1 (6 bases). The V end was cut by 9 bases, the J end by 2 bases, with 16 bases between. The CDR3 is 14 residues long. From germline, CDR1 is MNHEY and CDR2 SVGAGI.

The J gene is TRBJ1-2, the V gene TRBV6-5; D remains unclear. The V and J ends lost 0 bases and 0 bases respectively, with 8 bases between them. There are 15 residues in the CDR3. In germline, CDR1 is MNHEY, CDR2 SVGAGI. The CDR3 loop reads CASSYSMETNYGYTF. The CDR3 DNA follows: TGTGCCAGCAGTTACTCGATGGAGACTAACTATGGCTACACCTTC.

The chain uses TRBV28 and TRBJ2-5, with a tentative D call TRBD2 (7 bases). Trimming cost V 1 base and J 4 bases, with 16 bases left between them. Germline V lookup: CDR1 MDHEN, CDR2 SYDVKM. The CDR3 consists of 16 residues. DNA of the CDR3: TGTGCCAGCAGTTTATCGGGGGGCCTCGGCCGAGAGACCCAGTACTTC. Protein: CASSLSGGLGRETQYF. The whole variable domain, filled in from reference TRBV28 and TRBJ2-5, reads DVKVTQSSRYLVKRTGEKVFLECVQDMDHENMFWYRQDPGLGLRLIYFSYDVKMKEKGDIPEGYSVSREKKERFSLILESASTNQTSMYLCASSLSGGLGRETQYFGPGTRLLVL.

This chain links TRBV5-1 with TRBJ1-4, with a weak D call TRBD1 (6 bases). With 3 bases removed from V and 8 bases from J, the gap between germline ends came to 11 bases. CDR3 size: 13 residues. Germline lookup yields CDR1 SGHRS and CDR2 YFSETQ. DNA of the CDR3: TGCGCCAGCAGCTCACAGGGAGGCGAAAAACTGTTTTTT. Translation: CASSSQGGEKLFF.